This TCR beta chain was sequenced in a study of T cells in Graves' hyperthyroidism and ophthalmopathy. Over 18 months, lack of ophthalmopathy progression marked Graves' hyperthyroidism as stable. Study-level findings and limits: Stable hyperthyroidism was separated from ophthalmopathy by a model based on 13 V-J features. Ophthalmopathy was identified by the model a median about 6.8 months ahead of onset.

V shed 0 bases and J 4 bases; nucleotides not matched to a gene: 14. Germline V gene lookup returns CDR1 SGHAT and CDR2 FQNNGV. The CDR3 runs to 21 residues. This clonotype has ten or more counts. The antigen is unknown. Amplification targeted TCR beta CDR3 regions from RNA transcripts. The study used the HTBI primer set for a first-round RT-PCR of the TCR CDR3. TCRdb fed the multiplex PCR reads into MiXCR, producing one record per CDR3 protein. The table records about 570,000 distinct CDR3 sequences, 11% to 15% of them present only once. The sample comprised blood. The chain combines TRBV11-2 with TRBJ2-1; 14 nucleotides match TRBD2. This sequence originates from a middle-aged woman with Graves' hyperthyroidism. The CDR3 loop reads CASSLDPPTSGRVDKYNEQFF. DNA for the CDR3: TGTGCCAGCAGCTTAGATCCTCCGACTAGCGGGAGGGTTGATAAATACAATGAGCAGTTCTTC.